The following is a TCR beta chain sequence with its context. The V gene's germline CDR1 is MNHNS and CDR2 SASEGT. The length of the CDR3 is 14 residues. V was cut by 1 base and J by 7 bases, with 10 bases left in between. TCRdb called the PCR reads again in MiXCR, with one record for every CDR3 protein. The table lists about 10,000 distinct CDR3 sequences, approximately 61% of them singletons. This sample is part of a study of tumor-infiltrating lymphocytes in oesophageal squamous cell carcinoma. The source is a female donor with esophageal squamous cell carcinoma. The chain recombines TRBV6-1 with TRBJ1-4; D perhaps matches TRBD1 (6 bases). Sequencing was performed on esophageal tumor tissue. Here the CDR3 DNA reads TGTGCCAGCAGTGAAGACAGGGTTTTTGAAAAACTGTTTTTT. Translating gives CASSEDRVFEKLFF.